Below, 32 T cell receptor beta chains from the same sample are listed, as sequenced in a study of blood T cell repertoires in COVID-19. The assay was immunoSEQ multiplex PCR, and TCRdb's table has in-frame clones only and misses some. This sample yields around 70,000 clones, of which about three quarters are seen a single time; approximately 23% belongs to the top ten. Input material: peripheral blood. The receptors here all came from a human donor in a cohort sampled during active COVID-19.

The V call is TRBV6-5, the J call TRBJ2-1, with D possibly TRBD2 on 7 matching bases. Trimming removed 7 bases from V and 8 bases from J, with 18 bases in between. CDR1 is MNHEY, CDR2 SVGAGI, per germline. There are 14 residues in the CDR3. Here the CDR3 reads CASTRRGGSDEQFF. The CDR3, as DNA: TGTGCCAGCACCCGAAGGGGGGGGAGCGATGAGCAGTTCTTC.

The genes are TRBV5-4 and TRBJ2-5; 8 bases fit TRBD1. After removal of 4 bases from V and 2 bases from J, the junction contained 7 bases not matched to a gene. Germline lookup yields CDR1 SGHNT and CDR2 YYREEE (reference sequence). The CDR3 is made up of 15 amino acids. CDR3 bases: TGTGCCAGCAGCCCCCAGACAGGGGCACAAGAGACCCAGTACTTC. Translating it yields CASSPQTGAQETQYF.

The rearrangement joins TRBV4-2 to TRBJ1-6; D not resolved. The CDR3 runs to 16 residues. V was trimmed by 0 bases and J by 9 bases, leaving 15 bases between them. Germline assignment: CDR1 LGHNA and CDR2 YNFKEQ. This CDR3 reads CASSQDRVSSGSPLHF. In DNA, the CDR3 is TGTGCCAGCAGCCAAGATAGGGTCTCAAGCGGTTCACCCCTCCACTTT.

The CDR3 region is CASSRTDSASPLHF. CDR3 in DNA: TGTGCCAGTAGCAGGACAGACTCCGCTTCACCCCTCCACTTT. The chain employs TRBV19 and TRBJ1-6, with D tentatively TRBD1 (6 bases). Germline-derived CDR1 and CDR2 are LNHDA and SQIVND (reference sequence). V was clipped by 6 bases and J by 9 bases, with 15 bases between them. This CDR3 is built from 14 residues.

This clone has a handful of counts. The chain employs TRBV27 and TRBJ1-6; 10 bases align to TRBD1. V dropped 5 bases and J dropped 8; count of bases not matched to a gene: 6. This CDR3 region has 15 residues. Germline V lookup: CDR1 MNHEY, CDR2 SMNVEV (reference sequence). Here the CDR3 reads CASSVTGTGDSPLHF. In DNA form, the CDR3 reads TGTGCCAGCAGTGTAACCGGGACAGGGGATTCACCCCTCCACTTT.

This clone was counted only a few times. The CDR3 protein is CASSQGEGEPQHF. DNA of the CDR3: TGCGCCAGCAGCCAGGGGGAGGGTGAGCCCCAGCATTTT. The rearrangement links TRBV4-3 to TRBJ1-5; possibly TRBD1 for D (5 bases). The CDR3 has 13 residues. Trimming stripped 3 bases from V and 8 bases from J, with 11 bases between. The germline gives CDR1 LGHNA, CDR2 YSLEER.

The chain couples TRBV3-1 (or the pseudogene TRBV3-2) to TRBJ1-1; no reliable D call. V shed 1 base and J shed 2 bases, with 8 bases lying between them. CDR3 size: 14 residues. Per germline, CDR1 LGHDT and CDR2 YNNKEL (reference sequence). The CDR3 protein is CASSQVRQNTEAFF. Here the CDR3 DNA reads TGTGCCAGCAGCCAAGTGAGGCAAAACACTGAAGCTTTCTTT.

CDR3 in DNA: TGTGCCAGCAGCACCGGGACAGGGATGAATGAGCAGTTCTTC. Translation: CASSTGTGMNEQFF. The chain uses TRBV21-1 and TRBJ2-1; the table's TRBD1 call for D was not verified on the DNA. TRBV21-1 is marked as a pseudogene. The CDR3 is 14 amino acids.

This clone has a handful of counts. The CDR3 spells CASSSTGQVEREQYF. CDR3 nucleotides: TGTGCCAGCAGCTCAACAGGACAGGTCGAGAGGGAGCAGTACTTC. The chain has TRBV11-2 and TRBJ2-7, with 7 bases aligning to TRBD1. The V and J ends lost 4 bases and 7 bases, in that order; junction bases with no gene match: 13. The CDR3 has 15 residues. Germline V gene lookup returns CDR1 SGHAT and CDR2 FQNNGV.

The chain carries TRBV6-2 or TRBV6-3 and TRBJ2-1; possible D gene TRBD2, 6 bases. Trimming shortened V by 3 bases and J by 6 bases, and 15 bases separated the two germline ends. Germline loops: CDR1 MNHEY, CDR2 SVGEGT. The CDR3 covers 15 residues. The CDR3 DNA follows: TGTGCCAGCAGTTATTCCCGGGGGATGGTCAATGAGCAGTTCTTC. Translating it yields CASSYSRGMVNEQFF.

This clone was detected ten times or more. V is TRBV5-1 and J is TRBJ1-3; 8 nucleotides agree with TRBD1. CDR3 length: 17 amino acids. With 4 bases clipped from V and 0 bases from J, the junction kept 9 bases outside the gene matches. From germline, CDR1 is SGHRS and CDR2 YFSETQ. The chain's CDR3 is CASSSPGQVFSGNTIYF. The DNA of the CDR3 is TGCGCCAGCAGCAGTCCGGGACAGGTATTCTCTGGAAACACCATATATTTT.

The chain links TRBV19 to TRBJ1-1; weak D call: TRBD1 (5 bases). Trimming cost V 6 bases and J 0 bases, with 23 bases left between them. CDR1 and CDR2 (germline): LNHDA, SQIVND (reference sequence). The CDR3 runs 18 residues. CDR3 sequence: CASRPGAAETDLNTEAFF. The CDR3 DNA reads TGTGCCAGTAGGCCTGGGGCAGCCGAAACAGACTTGAACACTGAAGCTTTCTTT.

The chain has TRBV7-2 and TRBJ2-7; no reliable D call. CDR3 length: 13 residues. With 1 base removed from V and 3 bases from J, the gap between germline ends came to 7 bases. Germline lookup yields CDR1 SGHTA and CDR2 FQGNSA. For the CDR3, the DNA is TGTGCCAGCAGCTTAGAACCAGGCTACGAGCAGTACTTC. This codes for CASSLEPGYEQYF. Complete variable domain (other parts from reference TRBV7-2 and TRBJ2-7): GAGVSQSPSNKVTEKGKDVELRCDPISGHTALYWYRQSLGQGLEFLIYFQGNSAPDKSGLPSDRFSAERTGGSVSTLTIQRTQQEDSAVYLCASSLEPGYEQYFGPGTRLTVT.

This chain joins TRBV9 and TRBJ2-2; tentatively, D is TRBD2 (6 bases). This CDR3 region has 15 residues. Germline V CDR1 and CDR2: SGDLS, YYNGEE. Trimming took 0 bases from V and 1 from J, leaving 7 bases between them. CDR3 residues: CASSVDGRNTGELFF. DNA for the CDR3: TGTGCCAGCAGCGTAGACGGGAGGAACACCGGGGAGCTGTTTTTT.

The genes are TRBV5-1 and TRBJ1-2; a possible D gene is TRBD1 (6 bases). The CDR3 contains 15 residues. Looked up from germline, CDR1 is SGHRS and CDR2 is YFSETQ. The V end lost 7 bases, the J end lost 0 bases, and 16 bases lay between the germline ends. CDR3 region: CASSTGGGPNYGYTF. The CDR3 DNA reads TGCGCCAGCTCTACAGGCGGGGGGCCTAACTATGGCTACACCTTC.

The V call is TRBV6-2 or TRBV6-3, the J call TRBJ2-3; weak D call: TRBD1 (6 bases). Germline CDR1 reads MNHEY; CDR2 reads SVGEGT. The CDR3 is 15 amino acids. Trimming pared 1 base from V and 4 bases from J, leaving 12 bases between. In DNA, the CDR3 is TGTGCCAGCAGTTACTGGCCACAGGGCGCAGATACGCAGTATTTT. Protein product: CASSYWPQGADTQYF.

CDR3 in amino acids: CASQLETGGAVRETQYF. CDR3 in DNA: TGTGCCAGCCAGCTTGAGACAGGGGGGGCGGTTCGAGAGACCCAGTACTTC. This rearrangement joins TRBV5-4 to TRBJ2-5, with 9 bases matching TRBD1. Per germline, CDR1 SGHNT and CDR2 YYREEE (reference sequence). The CDR3 is 17 amino acids. V lost 7 bases to trimming and J lost 4 bases; unmatched junction nucleotides: 17. Filled out from reference TRBV5-4 and TRBJ2-5, the complete variable domain reads ETGVTQSPTHLIKTRGQQVTLRCSSQSGHNTVSWYQQALGQGPQFIFQYYREEENGRGNFPPRFSGLQFPNYSSELNVNALELDDSALYLCASQLETGGAVRETQYFGPGTRLLVL.

The chain couples TRBV11-2 to TRBJ2-1, with TRBD2 matching over 10 bases. CDR1 SGHAT and CDR2 FQNNGV come from the germline V gene. The V segment lost 1 base and the J segment 6 bases; nucleotides outside the gene matches: 6. The CDR3 consists of 16 residues. CDR3 residues: CASSLGVSGRANEQFF. DNA for the CDR3: TGTGCCAGCAGCTTAGGCGTGAGCGGGAGGGCCAATGAGCAGTTCTTC.

The rearrangement uses TRBV7-2 and TRBJ2-5; 14 nucleotides line up with TRBD2. The CDR3 is 17 amino acids. From germline, CDR1 is SGHTA and CDR2 FQGNSA. Trimming cost V 5 bases and J 4 bases; bases outside gene matches: 9. CDR3 in DNA: TGTGCCAGCAGCACTGGGACTAGCGGGAGTATCGGAGAGACCCAGTACTTC. As protein: CASSTGTSGSIGETQYF.

This clone occurred once. The chain joins TRBV11-2 to TRBJ1-1, with D unclear. V lost 4 bases, J lost 5 bases, and 17 bases lay in between. CDR1 is SGHAT and CDR2 is FQNNGV in the germline V gene. The length of the CDR3 is 15 residues. CDR3 protein: CASSSTVEGGTEAFF. CDR3 nucleotides: TGTGCCAGCAGCTCAACGGTGGAGGGTGGGACTGAAGCTTTCTTT.

The chain employs TRBV4-2 and TRBJ1-4; 10 bases are shared with TRBD1. CDR1 is LGHNA and CDR2 is YNFKEQ in the germline V gene. The V gene end was trimmed by 4 bases and the J gene end by 8 bases; junction bases not matched to a gene: 10. The CDR3 runs to 16 residues. This CDR3 is CASSREFGTGDEKLFF. For the CDR3, the DNA is TGTGCCAGCAGCCGAGAGTTCGGGACAGGGGACGAAAAACTGTTTTTT.

The V and J genes are TRBV2 and TRBJ2-7, with D possibly TRBD2 on 5 matching bases. This CDR3 has 13 amino acids. Per germline, CDR1 SNHLY and CDR2 FYNNEI. V was cut by 7 bases and J by 6 bases, with 16 bases left in between. This CDR3 reads CASTAGGGAEQYF. DNA for the CDR3: TGTGCCAGCACCGCTGGCGGAGGTGCCGAGCAGTACTTC.

This clone has more than one count but fewer than ten. V gene TRBV19 combines with J gene TRBJ1-3; D is ambiguous. This CDR3 spans 15 amino acids. CDR1 and CDR2 from the germline V gene are LNHDA and SQIVND (reference sequence). The V gene lost 8 bases and the J gene lost 5 bases, with 19 bases spanning the gap. The CDR3 nucleotides read TGTGCCAGTTCCCCCCCGGTCTACGCGAGAAACACCATATATTTT. Translating gives CASSPPVYARNTIYF.

The CDR3 loop is CSVVTSGSETQYF. The DNA of the CDR3 is TGCAGCGTTGTGACTAGCGGGAGCGAGACCCAGTACTTC. This chain joins TRBV29-1 and TRBJ2-5; 12 bases are shared with TRBD2. This CDR3 contains 13 residues. Germline V gene data show CDR1 as SQVTM and CDR2 as ANQGSEA. Trimming at V came to 4 bases and at J to 5 bases, leaving 2 bases not matched to a gene.

This rearrangement joins TRBV28 to TRBJ2-7, with D perhaps TRBD1 (6 bases). From germline, CDR1 is MDHEN and CDR2 SYDVKM. Trimming stripped 3 bases from V and 2 bases from J, with 8 bases between. The CDR3 is 13 amino acids. The CDR3 region has the DNA TGTGCCAGCAGTTTGGGGGCGACCTACGAGCAGTACTTC. Translation: CASSLGATYEQYF.

The V and J genes are TRBV21-1 and TRBJ2-7; the table names TRBD1, a call not compared with the DNA. TRBV21-1 is a documented pseudogene. This CDR3 is built from 16 residues. CDR3 DNA: TGTGCCAGCAGCAATACGGGACAGGGTGGAGCTCACGAGCAGTACTTC. Its translation is CASSNTGQGGAHEQYF.

The chain employs TRBV11-2 and TRBJ2-4; D ambiguous. The V gene lost 0 bases and the J gene lost 1 base, with 7 bases spanning the gap. There are 15 residues in the CDR3. CDR1 and CDR2 from the germline V gene are SGHAT and FQNNGV. In nucleotides, the CDR3 is TGTGCCAGCAGCTTAGACACCAGGGCCAAAAACATTCAGTACTTC. Protein sequence: CASSLDTRAKNIQYF. Drawing the rest from reference TRBV11-2 and TRBJ2-4, the complete variable domain is EAGVAQSPRYKIIEKRQSVAFWCNPISGHATLYWYQQILGQGPKLLIQFQNNGVVDDSQLPKDRFSAERLKGVDSTLKIQPAKLEDSAVYLCASSLDTRAKNIQYFGAGTRLSVL.

This clone was detected only a few times. V gene TRBV29-1 combines with J gene TRBJ1-1, with 7 positions matching TRBD1. The V segment lost 4 bases and the J segment 1 base; nucleotides outside the gene matches: 6. The CDR3 loop spans 14 amino acids. Germline-derived CDR1 and CDR2 are SQVTM and ANQGSEA. The CDR3 spells CSVATGAANTEAFF. DNA for the CDR3: TGCAGCGTTGCCACAGGGGCAGCGAACACTGAAGCTTTCTTT. Complete variable domain (other parts from reference TRBV29-1 and TRBJ1-1): SAVISQKPSRDICQRGTSLTIQCQVDSQVTMMFWYRQQPGQSLTLIATANQGSEATYESGFVIDKFPISRPNLTFSTLTVSNMSPEDSSIYLCSVATGAANTEAFFGQGTRLTVV.

V and J are TRBV9 and TRBJ2-3; D perhaps matches TRBD2 (6 bases). V lost 0 bases, J lost 6 bases, and 8 bases lay in between. This CDR3 has 13 residues. Germline V CDR1 and CDR2: SGDLS, YYNGEE. CDR3 sequence: CASSVGTSDTQYF. The CDR3 coding sequence is TGTGCCAGCAGCGTAGGAACTAGCGATACGCAGTATTTT.

This chain's CDR3 is CASSLGVRTQETQYF. CDR3 bases: TGTGCCAGCAGCTTAGGGGTGCGGACACAAGAGACCCAGTACTTC. V gene TRBV7-2 combines with J gene TRBJ2-5, with D possibly TRBD1 on 5 matching bases. V was pared by 1 base and J by 2 bases, with 11 bases between. CDR1 and CDR2 (germline): SGHTA, FQGNSA. This CDR3 comprises 15 residues.

This clone was seen just once. V is TRBV5-1 and J is TRBJ2-7; a weak D match, TRBD1 (5 bases). CDR1 SGHRS and CDR2 YFSETQ come from the germline V gene. V shed 5 bases and J shed 7 bases, with 19 bases lying between them. The length of the CDR3 is 14 residues. CDR3 residues: CASRQQESLGEQYF. The CDR3 DNA follows: TGCGCCAGCAGACAACAGGAATCCCTAGGGGAGCAGTACTTC.

The chain links TRBV6-5 to TRBJ2-1; 7 nucleotides match TRBD1. This CDR3 contains 14 residues. Germline CDR1 reads MNHEY; CDR2 reads SVGAGI. The junction had 10 bases not matched to a gene; V was cut back by 10 bases and J by 4 bases. In DNA form, the CDR3 reads TGTGCCACCTTGGACCGGGACAGATACAATGAGCAGTTCTTC. It translates to CATLDRDRYNEQFF.